This T cell receptor beta chain stems from a study of blood T cell repertoires in COVID-19. Clones were read by immunoSEQ multiplex PCR, and TCRdb kept only the in-frame ones, dropping some. The profile shows 160,000 or so clones, 86% of them singletons. Trimming took 0 bases from V and 8 from J, leaving 8 bases between them. CDR1 and CDR2 from the germline V gene are LNHNV and YYDKDF (reference sequence). The CDR3 has 13 amino acids. Input material: peripheral blood. This rearrangement joins TRBV15 to TRBJ1-3; no clear D gene. The clonotype was recovered from a woman aged 70-85 years with acute or convalescent COVID-19. As DNA, the CDR3 is TGTGCCACCAGCAGAGATTTCGGAGACACCATATATTTT. It encodes CATSRDFGDTIYF.